A selection of T cell receptor beta chains follows, all from one sample in a study of T cells in tumors and immune-related adverse events. Assay used: immunoSEQ multiplex PCR; TCRdb lists only in-frame clones, some missing. The sample consists of roughly 23,000 clones, about 89% of them appearing once. This sample comprised lymph node tissue, obtained from a patient treated with anti-PD-1 therapy. Source of these receptors: a female donor with metastatic renal cell carcinoma. Each CDR3 is given with its conserved first and last residue. A D gene is named only where the DNA matches it firmly. The size of a clone is reported for some rows only, either as once, few or many, or as a class for expanded clones.

v_gene,d_gene,abundance,j_gene,CDR3nt,CDR3aa
TRBV7-2,NA,NA,TRBJ2-5,TGTGCCAGCAGCTTAGGAGGGGGTTGGGGGCAAGAGACCCAGTACTTC,CASSLGGGWGQETQYF
TRBV9,NA,NA,TRBJ1-1,TGTGCCAGCAGCGTGGGGGACGGGACTAAAGCTTTCTTT,CASSVGDGTKAFF
TRBV7-2,NA,NA,TRBJ2-1,TGTGCCAGCAGCCCATGGGCCAGTTACAATGAGCAGTTCTTC,CASSPWASYNEQFF
TRBV6-5,NA,NA,TRBJ1-4,TGTGCCAGCAGTTACTCTGCGGATGGGCTGGGAAAACTGTTTTTT,CASSYSADGLGKLFF
TRBV18,NA,NA,TRBJ2-5,TGTGCCAGCTCACCAGACGCCATAGAAGAGACCCAGTACTTC,CASSPDAIEETQYF
TRBV6-6,TRBD1,NA,TRBJ2-7,TGTGCCAGCAGTCCCTTGAGGGACAGGGTAAACTACGAGCAGTACTTC,CASSPLRDRVNYEQYF
TRBV10-1,NA,few,TRBJ2-3,TGCGCCAGCACCGAGAGACTAAGACCTGGGGATACGCAGTATTTT,CASTERLRPGDTQYF
TRBV5-1,NA,NA,TRBJ2-5,TGCGCCAGCAGCTTGGATGGCAGGGGGGTCCAAGAGACCCAGTACTTC,CASSLDGRGVQETQYF
TRBV18,NA,NA,TRBJ2-2,TGTGCCAGTTTCACCGGTGGGGACACCGGGGAGCTGTTTTTT,CASFTGGDTGELFF
TRBV6-1,NA,NA,TRBJ1-1,TGTGCCAGCAGTGATTTAGGCGAGGTGGGGACTGAAGCTTTCTTT,CASSDLGEVGTEAFF
TRBV10-3,NA,NA,TRBJ2-7,TGTGCCATCAGTGAGGGCGGGCACGGGAAGGGGAGCTACGAGCAGTACTTC,CAISEGGHGKGSYEQYF
TRBV6-5,NA,NA,TRBJ2-1,TGTGCCAGCAGTTACTCGAGCCTGGGATATGAGCAGTTCTTC,CASSYSSLGYEQFF
TRBV6-5,TRBD2,once,TRBJ2-7,TGTGCCAGCAGTTGGGTCTGGGGGAGGGGCTACGAGCAGTACTTC,CASSWVWGRGYEQYF
TRBV7-2,TRBD2,NA,TRBJ2-3,TGTGCCAGCAGCAGTAGCGGGAGGGCCGGGACAGATACGCAGTATTTT,CASSSSGRAGTDTQYF
TRBV18,NA,NA,TRBJ1-1,TGTGCCAGCTCACCCTCGGAGGCCACTGAAGCTTTCTTT,CASSPSEATEAFF
TRBV2,NA,NA,TRBJ2-7,TGTGCCAGCAAAACTGGGGCCCGCGAGACCTACGAGCAGTACTTC,CASKTGARETYEQYF
TRBV11-3,NA,NA,TRBJ2-1,TGTGCCAGCAGCTCGACCGGGGCCCCACAGTTCTTC,CASSSTGAPQFF
TRBV29-1,NA,NA,TRBJ2-1,TGCAGCGTTGAATTTATCGTGGATGAGCAGTTCTTC,CSVEFIVDEQFF
TRBV4-3,NA,NA,TRBJ1-2,TGCGCCAGCAGCCCGAATCTGGGGGGCGCTGGTGGCTACACCTTC,CASSPNLGGAGGYTF
TRBV5-8,TRBD1,NA,TRBJ1-2,TGTGCCAGCAACCAGGGGGCTAGGTACTATGGCTACACCTTC,CASNQGARYYGYTF
TRBV9,NA,NA,TRBJ2-6,TGTGCCAGCAGCGTTAGGTCCTTAACCTCTGGGGCCAACGTCCTGACTTTC,CASSVRSLTSGANVLTF
TRBV19,NA,NA,TRBJ1-1,TGTGCCAGTAGTATAGACAGGGAGCGTGAAGCTTTCTTT,CASSIDREREAFF
TRBV7-9,TRBD1,NA,TRBJ2-7,TGTGCCAGCAGTTTCGGGTCGGGGACAGGCTCCTACGAGCAGTACTTC,CASSFGSGTGSYEQYF
TRBV7-2,TRBD1,NA,TRBJ2-2,TGTGCCAGCAGCTTAGTCGGGACAGGGGTCGGCGGGGAGCTGTTTTTT,CASSLVGTGVGGELFF
TRBV19,NA,few,TRBJ2-2,TGTGCCAGTACCCAACAGGGTTTCACCGGGGAGCTGTTTTTT,CASTQQGFTGELFF
TRBV4-2,NA,NA,TRBJ2-2,TGTGCCAGCAGCCAGACCGCAGGGACGAACACCGGGGAGCTGTTTTTT,CASSQTAGTNTGELFF
TRBV4-3,NA,NA,TRBJ2-2,TGCGCCAGCAGCCAAGGCGTGGGGGGCGCATCCACCGGGGAGCTGTTTTTT,CASSQGVGGASTGELFF
TRBV9,NA,NA,TRBJ2-7,TGTGCCAGCAGCGGGAAGGGGAGGGAGCAGTACTTC,CASSGKGREQYF
TRBV10-3,NA,NA,TRBJ2-3,TGTGCCATCAGTGAGCGGATCGTGACAAGCACAGATACGCAGTATTTT,CAISERIVTSTDTQYF
TRBV15,NA,NA,TRBJ2-7,TGTGCCACCAGCAGAGAGGGCCTGCCTGGATCCTACGAGCAGTACTTC,CATSREGLPGSYEQYF
TRBV11-2,NA,NA,TRBJ2-3,TGTGCCAGCAGCTTAACAACGGCTACGCAGTATTTT,CASSLTTATQYF
TRBV18,TRBD1,few,TRBJ1-1,TGTGCCAGCTCAGCCGACAGGGCTGGGAACACTGAAGCTTTCTTT,CASSADRAGNTEAFF
TRBV4-2,TRBD2,NA,TRBJ2-2,TGTGCCAGCAGCCAAACTAGCGGGCGATCGAACACCGGGGAGCTGTTTTTT,CASSQTSGRSNTGELFF
TRBV2,TRBD1,few,TRBJ1-2,TGTGCCAGCATTCGGACAGGGGATGGCTACACCTTC,CASIRTGDGYTF
TRBV18,NA,once,TRBJ2-3,TGTGCCAGCTCACCACAATCCGGCCACAGCACAGATACGCAGTATTTT,CASSPQSGHSTDTQYF
TRBV5-1,TRBD1,NA,TRBJ2-2,TGCGCCAGCAGCGACAGGGCCCCCGGTACCGGGGAGCTGTTTTTT,CASSDRAPGTGELFF
TRBV4-3,NA,once,TRBJ2-3,TGCGCCAGCAGCCAAGATAGCCGGAATACGCAGTATTTT,CASSQDSRNTQYF
TRBV27,NA,NA,TRBJ1-3,TGTGCCAGCAGTTTAACACCAGGGACCCTGGGAAACACCATATATTTT,CASSLTPGTLGNTIYF
TRBV28,TRBD1,NA,TRBJ1-5,TGTGCCAGCAGTCCGGGACAGACCTTCAATCAGCCCCAGCATTTT,CASSPGQTFNQPQHF
TRBV7-2,TRBD2,NA,TRBJ2-2,TGTGCCAGCAGCCGAGCGGGGGGATTCACCGGGGAGCTGTTTTTT,CASSRAGGFTGELFF
TRBV11-3,TRBD2,NA,TRBJ2-3,TGTGCCAGCAGCTTATCCTACTCCGGGACTAGCTACACAGATACGCAGTATTTT,CASSLSYSGTSYTDTQYF
TRBV29-1,NA,NA,TRBJ2-2,TGCAGCGTTGAGACAGAAGGCCGCAAGGCCACCGGGGAGCTGTTTTTT,CSVETEGRKATGELFF
TRBV12-5,TRBD1,once,TRBJ1-3,TGTGCTAGTGGTACGAGGACCGGGACAGGGTCTGGAAACACCATATATTTT,CASGTRTGTGSGNTIYF
TRBV10-3,NA,large,TRBJ1-2,TGTGCCATCAGGGGGTTAGCCAGGGGCCCAGGGGATGGCTACACCTTC,CAIRGLARGPGDGYTF
TRBV4-1,TRBD1,once,TRBJ1-2,TGCGCCAGCAGACAAGGGACAGGGGGCTATGGCTACACCTTC,CASRQGTGGYGYTF
TRBV7-2,TRBD2,NA,TRBJ2-3,TGTGCCAGCAGCTTGACTAGCGGGGGCCCAGATACGCAGTATTTT,CASSLTSGGPDTQYF
TRBV5-6,NA,NA,TRBJ2-1,TGTGCCAGCAGCTTGTTGGGGTCGGGACAGTTCTTC,CASSLLGSGQFF
TRBV7-2,NA,NA,TRBJ2-2,TGTGCCAGCAGCGCCCCGAACACCGGGGAGCTGTTTTTT,CASSAPNTGELFF
TRBV29-1,NA,NA,TRBJ2-3,TGCAGCGTTGATTCCGGGATAGGGGTCCCTACGCAGTATTTT,CSVDSGIGVPTQYF
TRBV2,NA,NA,TRBJ1-4,TGTGCCAGCACGACAGAATTAGCAACTAATGAAAAACTGTTTTTT,CASTTELATNEKLFF
TRBV21-1,NA,NA,TRBJ2-6,TGTGCCAGCAGCAAGCCCGGGGTACTATCTGGGGCCAACGTCCTGACTTTC,CASSKPGVLSGANVLTF
TRBV19,NA,NA,TRBJ2-6,TGTGCCAGTAGTGAGTACAGGGTCTTTGGGGCCAACGTCCTGACTTTC,CASSEYRVFGANVLTF
TRBV9,NA,NA,TRBJ1-1,TGTGCCAGCAGCGTATTGCCGATTGGGGTAGGGAACACTGAAGCTTTCTTT,CASSVLPIGVGNTEAFF
TRBV29-1,TRBD2,NA,TRBJ2-5,TGCAGCGTTGTTAGCGGGGCACCGGAGACCCAGTACTTC,CSVVSGAPETQYF